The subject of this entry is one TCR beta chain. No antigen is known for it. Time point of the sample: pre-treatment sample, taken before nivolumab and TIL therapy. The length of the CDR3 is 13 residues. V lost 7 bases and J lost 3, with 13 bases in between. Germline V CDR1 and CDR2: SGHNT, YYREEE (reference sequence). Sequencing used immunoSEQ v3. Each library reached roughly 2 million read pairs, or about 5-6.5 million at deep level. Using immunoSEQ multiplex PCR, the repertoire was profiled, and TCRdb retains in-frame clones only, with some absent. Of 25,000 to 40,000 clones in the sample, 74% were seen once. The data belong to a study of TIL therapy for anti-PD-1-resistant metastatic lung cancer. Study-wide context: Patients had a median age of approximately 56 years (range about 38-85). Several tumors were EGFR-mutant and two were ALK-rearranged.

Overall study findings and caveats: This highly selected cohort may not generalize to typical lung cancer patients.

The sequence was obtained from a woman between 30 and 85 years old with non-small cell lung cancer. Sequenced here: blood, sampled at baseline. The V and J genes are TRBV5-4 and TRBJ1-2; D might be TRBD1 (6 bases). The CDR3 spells CASGNRDYYGYTF. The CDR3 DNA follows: TGTGCCAGCGGGAACAGGGACTACTATGGCTACACCTTC.